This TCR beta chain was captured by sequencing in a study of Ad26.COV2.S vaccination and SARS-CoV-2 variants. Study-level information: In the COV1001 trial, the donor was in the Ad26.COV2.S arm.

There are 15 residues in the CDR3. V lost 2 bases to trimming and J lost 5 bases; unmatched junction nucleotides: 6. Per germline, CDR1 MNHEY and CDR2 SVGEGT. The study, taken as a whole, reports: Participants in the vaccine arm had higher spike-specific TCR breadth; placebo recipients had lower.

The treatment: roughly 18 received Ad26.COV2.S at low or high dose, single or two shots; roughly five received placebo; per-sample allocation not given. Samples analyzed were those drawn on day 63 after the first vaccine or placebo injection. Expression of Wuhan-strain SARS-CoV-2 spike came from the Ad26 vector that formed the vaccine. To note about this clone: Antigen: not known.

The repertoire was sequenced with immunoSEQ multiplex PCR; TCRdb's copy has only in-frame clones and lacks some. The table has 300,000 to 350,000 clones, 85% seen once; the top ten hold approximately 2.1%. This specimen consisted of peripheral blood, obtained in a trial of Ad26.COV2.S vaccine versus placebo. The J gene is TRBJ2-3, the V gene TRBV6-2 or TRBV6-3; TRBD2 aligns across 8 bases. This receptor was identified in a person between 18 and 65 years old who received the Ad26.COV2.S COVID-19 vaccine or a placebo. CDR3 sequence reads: CASSYPRGGEDTQYF. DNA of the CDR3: TGTGCCAGCAGTTACCCTCGGGGGGGTGAAGATACGCAGTATTTT.